The rows below give T cell receptor beta chains drawn from one sample of a study of blood T cell repertoires in COVID-19. This table comes from immunoSEQ multiplex PCR, and its TCRdb copy is limited to in-frame clones, with some not included. The top ten clones hold approximately 2% of a sample with more than 200,000 clones, 80% to 90% of them seen once. Sequencing input: peripheral blood. Receptors originate from a man under 40 with active or convalescent COVID-19. Each CDR3 is given with its conserved first and last residue. D genes are given only for firm matches. Clone size is stated in some rows and not others, as once, few, many or a class when expanded.

len | v_gene | abundance | d_gene | CDR3aa
16 | TRBV19 | - | - | CASSTLQESSNTEAFF
15 | TRBV5-8 | - | - | CASSLRAGVGNTIYF
18 | TRBV9 | once | - | CASSVAGRTHTGANVLTF
14 | TRBV11-2 | - | - | CASSLAPSTGELFF
16 | TRBV5-1 | - | TRBD1 | CASSARTGLNTGELFF
13 | TRBV30 | - | TRBD1 | CAWSRQGDQPQHF
15 | TRBV19 | - | TRBD1 | CASKEGARRNTEAFF
13 | TRBV5-4 | - | - | CASSLGVNTEAFF
13 | TRBV19 | - | - | CASSSSSRGEQYF
16 | TRBV6-5 | - | - | CASSSSLIRGGTEAFF
17 | TRBV29-1 | once | TRBD1 | CSVQEGGLFSPNQPQHF
16 | TRBV23-1 | - | - | CASSPRLANRRGEQYF
16 | TRBV11-2 | - | - | CASSLDLQGSYYEQYF
15 | TRBV6-5 | - | TRBD1 | CASTEGAGGVEKLFF
14 | TRBV5-4 | - | - | CASSLEAANSPLHF
17 | TRBV5-1 | - | - | CASSLGWKRRTNEKLFF
14 | TRBV19 | - | TRBD1 | CASRLGGGITEAFF
17 | TRBV7-2 | few | TRBD2 | CASSPKRLAGGPGELFF
16 | TRBV5-1 | - | TRBD1 | CASSTTGTATNYGYTF
16 | TRBV7-9 | - | TRBD2 | CASSFPSGGAVDEQFF